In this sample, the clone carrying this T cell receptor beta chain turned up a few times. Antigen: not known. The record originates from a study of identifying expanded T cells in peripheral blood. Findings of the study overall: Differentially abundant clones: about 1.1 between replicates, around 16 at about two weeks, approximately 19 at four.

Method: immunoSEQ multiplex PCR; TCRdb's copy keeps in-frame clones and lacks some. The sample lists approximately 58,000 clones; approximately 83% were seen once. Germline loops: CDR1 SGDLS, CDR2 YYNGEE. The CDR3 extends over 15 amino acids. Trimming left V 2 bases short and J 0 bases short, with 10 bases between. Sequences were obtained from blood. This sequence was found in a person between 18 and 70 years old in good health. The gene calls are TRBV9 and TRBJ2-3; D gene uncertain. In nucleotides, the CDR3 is TGTGCCAGCAGCGTTACCACGGGCAGCACAGATACGCAGTATTTT. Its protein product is CASSVTTGSTDTQYF.